This TCR beta chain originates from a study of blood T cell repertoires in COVID-19. The wider study: Samples came from the United States, Italy and Spain, spanning acute and convalescent COVID-19. T cells, B-cell-depleted T cells, or PBMCs provided the cDNA or gDNA that served as material.

V trimming: 4 bases; J trimming: 4 bases; junction bases outside the gene matches: 1. The CDR3 loop spans 13 amino acids. Under the authors' procedure: Amplification of reference gene primers provided the estimated nucleated cell counts. TCRdb's table, derived via immunoSEQ multiplex PCR, lists solely in-frame clones and lacks some. V and J calls and clone size are copied from that table; D and trimming were computed from the DNA. The sample includes 84,000 or so clones, around four fifths of them seen just once. Sequencing was carried out using peripheral blood. This TCR was sampled from a man in his 70s with acute or convalescent COVID-19. The J gene is TRBJ1-1, the V gene TRBV12-3 or TRBV12-4; 9 bases map to TRBD1. CDR3 coding DNA: TGTGCCAGCAGTTCGACAGGGGGCACTGAAGCTTTCTTT. Residues: CASSSTGGTEAFF.